The present entry profiles one T cell receptor beta chain with its context. Its specificity is unknown. This entry is derived from a study of T cell responses to AZD1222 COVID-19 vaccine. Study at large: Second-dose intervals near 4 or 12 weeks were combined.

Trimming cost V 4 bases and J 3 bases; bases outside gene matches: 13. The CDR3 covers 18 residues. Per germline, CDR1 SGHTA and CDR2 FQGNSA. TCRdb's copy holds only in-frame clones and misses some; the assay was immunoSEQ multiplex PCR. The sample lists about 99,000 clones, roughly 90% occurring once. Study-wide points: Nearly half of the spike-specific TCRs reportedly recognize variant regions that carry no mutations. Just six AZD1222 recipients were seropositive at baseline. The span of vaccine-associated CD4 TCRs extended across spike, with dominance at 160-218 and 743-854.

The TCR originated in an adult in good health. The material sequenced was peripheral blood, taken on day 0 of AZD1222 vaccination. The V call is TRBV7-2, the J call TRBJ2-3, with 10 bases fitting TRBD2. In DNA form, the CDR3 reads TGTGCCAGCAGCTGGGGCGGTTTTGGACTAGCGGAAACAGATACGCAGTATTTT. This gives the protein CASSWGGFGLAETDTQYF.